The clone carrying this T cell receptor (beta chain) has more than one count but fewer than ten. What it binds is unknown. The CDR3 has 13 residues. V was trimmed by 1 base and J by 5 bases, leaving 9 bases between them. Germline CDR1 SGHDN, CDR2 FVKESK. The data were obtained in a study of beta chain features in type 1 diabetes. Study in general: On cell yields, gender and age, patients and healthy donors were similar. Study-wide findings and caveats: Shorter TCRB CDR3s, moderately but significantly so, were found in Type 1 diabetes patients in all four CD4+ subsets.

Expressed TCRB transcripts were sequenced because the entire RNA isolate underwent reverse transcription. This table comes from immunoSEQ multiplex PCR, and its TCRdb copy is limited to in-frame clones, with some not included. The sample includes about 740,000 clones, roughly 13% of them seen just once. By way of CD45RO/CCR7/CD25/CD127/CD95/CD27, the CD4+ regulatory, stem cell-like memory, central memory and naive cells were sorted. Each sorted fraction was over 95% pure. Sample: naive CD4+ T cells from blood. The V call is TRBV14, the J call TRBJ2-7; D unresolved. The origin of this receptor is a man aged 18 to 29 with type 1 diabetes. The CDR3 loop is CASSQVWGNEQYF. The DNA for the CDR3 is TGTGCCAGCAGCCAAGTATGGGGTAACGAGCAGTACTTC.